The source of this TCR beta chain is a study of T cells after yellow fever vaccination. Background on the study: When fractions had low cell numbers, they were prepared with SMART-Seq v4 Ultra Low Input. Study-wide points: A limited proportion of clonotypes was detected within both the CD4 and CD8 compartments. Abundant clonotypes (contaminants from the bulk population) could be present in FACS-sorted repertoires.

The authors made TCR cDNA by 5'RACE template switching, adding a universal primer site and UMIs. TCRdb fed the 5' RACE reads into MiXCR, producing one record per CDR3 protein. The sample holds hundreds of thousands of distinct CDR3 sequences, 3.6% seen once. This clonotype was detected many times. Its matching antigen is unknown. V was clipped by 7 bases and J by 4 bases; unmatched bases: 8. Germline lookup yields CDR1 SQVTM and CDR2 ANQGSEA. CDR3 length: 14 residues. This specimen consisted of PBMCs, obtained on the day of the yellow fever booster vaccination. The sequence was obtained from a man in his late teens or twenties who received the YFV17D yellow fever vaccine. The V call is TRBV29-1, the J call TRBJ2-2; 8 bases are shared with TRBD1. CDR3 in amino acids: CSARQGWGTGELFF. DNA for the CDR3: TGCAGCGCCCGACAGGGGTGGGGCACCGGGGAGCTGTTTTTT.